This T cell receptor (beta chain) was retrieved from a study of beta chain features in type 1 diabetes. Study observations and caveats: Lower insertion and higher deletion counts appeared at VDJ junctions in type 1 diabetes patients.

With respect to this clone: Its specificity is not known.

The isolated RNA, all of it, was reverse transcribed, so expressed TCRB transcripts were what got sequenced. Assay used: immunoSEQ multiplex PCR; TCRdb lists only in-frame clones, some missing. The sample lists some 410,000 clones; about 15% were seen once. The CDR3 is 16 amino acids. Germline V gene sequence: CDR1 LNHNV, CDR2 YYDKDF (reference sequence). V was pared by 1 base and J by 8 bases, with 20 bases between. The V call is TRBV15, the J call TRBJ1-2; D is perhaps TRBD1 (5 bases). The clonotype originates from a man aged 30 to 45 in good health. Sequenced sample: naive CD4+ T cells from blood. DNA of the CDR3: TGTGCCACCAGCAGAGTGTTTAAGGCCAGGGAGGACGGCTACACCTTC. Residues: CATSRVFKAREDGYTF.